This TCR beta chain originates from a study of blood T cell repertoires in COVID-19. Looking at the study overall: The origin of the acute and convalescent COVID-19 samples was the United States, Italy and Spain. The cDNA or gDNA used as material had been derived from T cells, B-cell-depleted T cells, or PBMCs.

The method was immunoSEQ multiplex PCR; TCRdb's version includes in-frame clones alone and lacks a portion of them. This sample has 270,000 or so clones; approximately 90% occur once, and the top ten carry about 4%. Living in roughly 23 US areas, the participants were between roughly 18 and 90 years of age. Assignment of participants to cohorts was predicated upon participant-reported clinical history. CDR3 length: 15 amino acids. Germline trimming cut 6 bases from V and 1 base from J; bases unmatched to any gene: 10. The germline gives CDR1 SQVTM, CDR2 ANQGSEA. The receptor was derived from a woman between 25 and 40 years old with acute COVID-19. The chain joins TRBV29-1 to TRBJ2-3; 7 bases match TRBD1. Sequenced sample: PBMCs or T cells enriched from blood (not recorded which). The CDR3 loop reads CSVQGETSGTDTQYF. Here the CDR3 DNA reads TGCAGCGTCCAGGGGGAGACATCGGGCACAGATACGCAGTATTTT.